A single sample gave rise to the 3 T cell receptor delta chains below, sequenced in a study of gamma-delta T cells after stem cell transplantation. TCRdb reanalysed the RT-PCR reads with CATT. The data show over 2,000 delta-chain clones, about a fifth seen once. Material for sequencing was gamma-delta T cells. Receptor source: a human donor. It is not recorded whose cells these are; they may come from a transplant donor.

This clone was counted only a few times. The chain couples TRDV1 to TRDJ1, with 7 bases identical to TRDD3. The germline CDR1 and CDR2 sequences are TSWWSYY and QGS. This CDR3 region has 19 residues. With V trimmed by 0 bases and J by 5 bases, 18 bases remained unmatched. CDR3 in amino acids: CALGELEPKSTGDPDKLIF. CDR3 DNA: TGTGCTCTTGGGGAACTGGAGCCTAAAAGCACTGGGGACCCAGATAAACTCATCTTT.

CDR3 in DNA: TGTGCTCTTGGGGCCTCTTCCTACGTCCCGACGTACTGGGGGATACGGTTAGTGTACACCGATAAACTCATCTTT. It yields the protein CALGASSYVPTYWGIRLVYTDKLIF. The rearrangement links TRDV1 to TRDJ1, with 13 bases aligning to TRDD3. CDR1 is TSWWSYY and CDR2 is QGS in the germline V gene. The junction had 29 bases not matched to a gene; V was cut back by 4 bases and J by 0 bases. The CDR3 has 25 amino acids.

The gene calls are TRDV2 and TRDJ1; 10 bases agree with TRDD3. J gave up 1 base and V 3 bases, and 7 bases lay outside the gene matches. The germline V gene encodes CDR1 GEAIGNYY and CDR2 EKD. The CDR3 totals 16 residues. The CDR3 reads CACDSVGDTGTDKLIF. Written as DNA, the CDR3 is TGTGCCTGTGACTCGGTGGGGGATACAGGCACCGATAAACTCATCTTT.